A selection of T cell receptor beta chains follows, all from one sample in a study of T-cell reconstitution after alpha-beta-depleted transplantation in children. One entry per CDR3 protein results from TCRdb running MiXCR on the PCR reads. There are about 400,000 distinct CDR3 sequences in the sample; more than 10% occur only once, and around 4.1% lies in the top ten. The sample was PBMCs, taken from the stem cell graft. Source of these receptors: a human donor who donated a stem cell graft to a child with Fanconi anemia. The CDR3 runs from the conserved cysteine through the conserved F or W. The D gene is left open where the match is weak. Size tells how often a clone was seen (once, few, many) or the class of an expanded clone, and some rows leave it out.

TGTGCCAGCAGTTTATTTAGGGGGGCCAGCGGGGAGCTGTTTTTT,CASSLFRGASGELFF,TRBV27,.,.,TRBJ2-2
TGTGCCAGCAGTGAACAGGGGGGTTCCTACGAGCAGTACTTC,CASSEQGGSYEQYF,TRBV2,.,.,TRBJ2-7
TGCGCCAGCAGCCGCAAACTAGCGGGGGGAGAGACCCAGTACTTC,CASSRKLAGGETQYF,TRBV4-3,many,TRBD2,TRBJ2-5
TGTGCCAGCAGCTTAACTAGCGGGGAAAACAATGAGCAGTTCTTC,CASSLTSGENNEQFF,TRBV11-2,many,TRBD2,TRBJ2-1
TGTGCCAGCAGCCAAGCGATAGCGGGGGGGCCTGAGCAGTTCTTC,CASSQAIAGGPEQFF,TRBV14,.,TRBD2,TRBJ2-1
TGCACCCCCGGGGGCAGGGGGAGTAGCACAGATACGCAGTATTTT,CTPGGRGSSTDTQYF,TRBV20-1,few,.,TRBJ2-3
TGTGCCAGCAGCCCCCCGGGGGGGAGGGGGCAGCCCCAGCATTTT,CASSPPGGRGQPQHF,TRBV28,many,.,TRBJ1-5
TGCAGTGCTCCCACTGGAAACACCATATATTTT,CSAPTGNTIYF,TRBV20-1,.,.,TRBJ1-3
TGTGCCAGCCGGGGGCCAGGGGACGAGACCCAGTACTTC,CASRGPGDETQYF,TRBV7-9,.,.,TRBJ2-5
TGTGCCTGGAGTGACAGGGGGAATCAGCCCCAGCATTTT,CAWSDRGNQPQHF,TRBV30,.,TRBD1,TRBJ1-5
TGTGCCAGCAGCTTAATGGCCGGGGAGCTGTTTTTT,CASSLMAGELFF,TRBV7-9,.,.,TRBJ2-2
TGTGCCAGCAGCAGACAGGGGGCTGACGGGGAGCTGTTTTTT,CASSRQGADGELFF,TRBV12-3/TRBV12-4,.,TRBD1,TRBJ2-2
TGTGCCTGGAGTCCGAGGAACACCATATATTTT,CAWSPRNTIYF,TRBV30,.,.,TRBJ1-3
TGCGCCAGCAGCCAAGAAGGAAACTATGGCTACACCTTC,CASSQEGNYGYTF,TRBV4-3,few,.,TRBJ1-2
TGTGCCAGCAGCGTGGGTGACACAGATACGCAGTATTTT,CASSVGDTDTQYF,TRBV9,many,.,TRBJ2-3
TGTGCCAGCAGTGATTTCGGAGATGGCTACACCTTC,CASSDFGDGYTF,TRBV25-1,few,.,TRBJ1-2
TGCAGTACCAACCGACAGGGAGGCACTGAAGCTTTCTTT,CSTNRQGGTEAFF,TRBV20-1,few,TRBD1,TRBJ1-1
TGTGCCAGCAGCCTTTACAGGGCCGGGGAGCTGTTTTTT,CASSLYRAGELFF,TRBV4-2,few,.,TRBJ2-2
TGTGCCAGCAGTGGCGGGACAGGGGGCTTCCAGGGGCAGTTCTTC,CASSGGTGGFQGQFF,TRBV12-3/TRBV12-4,.,TRBD1,TRBJ2-1
TGTGCCACCAGCGGATTCGGACTCCACACCGGGGAGCTGTTTTTT,CATSGFGLHTGELFF,TRBV15,.,.,TRBJ2-2
TGTGCCAGCACTTCCTACAGGGGTCACACTGAAGCTTTCTTT,CASTSYRGHTEAFF,TRBV12-3/TRBV12-4,.,TRBD1,TRBJ1-1
TGTGCCAGCAGCCCAAGCAAAAACATTCAGTACTTC,CASSPSKNIQYF,TRBV7-2,few,.,TRBJ2-4
TGTGCCAGCAGCTTACGTGATTGGGGGCAAGGGGGCAATGAGCAGTTCTTC,CASSLRDWGQGGNEQFF,TRBV7-3,.,.,TRBJ2-1
TGTGCCAGCAGTCACCCCGGGAATTCACCCCTCCACTTT,CASSHPGNSPLHF,TRBV12-3/TRBV12-4,.,.,TRBJ1-6
TGTGCCAGCGCGGAAGGGGACAATGAGCAGTTCTTC,CASAEGDNEQFF,TRBV6-5,.,.,TRBJ2-1
TGTGCCAGCAGCTTTACCTCCCGAGAGACCCAGTACTTC,CASSFTSRETQYF,TRBV5-6,many,.,TRBJ2-5
TGTGCCAGCAGTCCGGACAGATCGAACACTGAAGCTTTCTTT,CASSPDRSNTEAFF,TRBV6-2/TRBV6-3,many,.,TRBJ1-1
TGCGCCAGCAGCCCCACCCTTGGCTCTGGGGCCAACGTCCTGACTTTC,CASSPTLGSGANVLTF,TRBV4-3,few,.,TRBJ2-6
TGTGCCAGCAGCGACCGGACAGAGGTCTATGGCTACACCTTC,CASSDRTEVYGYTF,TRBV7-8,.,.,TRBJ1-2
TGTGCCAGCAGCTTAAGATCCGCCCTAGCGGCGGATCATGAGCAGTTCTTC,CASSLRSALAADHEQFF,TRBV7-6,few,TRBD2,TRBJ2-1
TGTGCCAGCGATCTGGGGGGTTATCAGCCCCAGCATTTT,CASDLGGYQPQHF,TRBV12-3/TRBV12-4,few,.,TRBJ1-5
TGCGCCAGTAGCCAAGGCGCCGGGCCAGACAATGAAAAACTGTTTTTT,CASSQGAGPDNEKLFF,TRBV4-3,few,.,TRBJ1-4
TGCGCCAGCAGAAACAGGGTCGGGGTTAATGAAAAACTGTTTTTT,CASRNRVGVNEKLFF,TRBV5-1,few,.,TRBJ1-4
TGTGCCACCAGCGTTTCCGGGACTGAGAATCAGCCCCAGCATTTT,CATSVSGTENQPQHF,TRBV15,many,.,TRBJ1-5
TGTGCCAGCAGCTGGGGCCAATTGAGTGCTTTCTTT,CASSWGQLSAFF,TRBV5-6,.,.,TRBJ1-1
TGCAGCGTGGGGACTAGCGGGAGCTCCTACAATGAGCAGTTCTTC,CSVGTSGSSYNEQFF,TRBV29-1,.,TRBD2,TRBJ2-1
TGTGCCAGCAGCCAAGAACGGCGAGAGACCCAGTACTTC,CASSQERRETQYF,TRBV3-1,few,.,TRBJ2-5
TGCGCCAGCAGCTTAAGGACAGGGGGCTTCTACAATGAGCAGTTCTTC,CASSLRTGGFYNEQFF,TRBV5-1,.,TRBD1,TRBJ2-1
TGCAGCCGCTTGTGGGGAGATACGCAGTATTTT,CSRLWGDTQYF,TRBV29-1,many,.,TRBJ2-3
TGTGCCAGCACCGATTTTCGCGGGGAAGCTTTCTTT,CASTDFRGEAFF,TRBV11-2,few,.,TRBJ1-1
TGTGCCAGCTCACACGAGAAGAGCGAGAACACTGAAGCTTTCTTT,CASSHEKSENTEAFF,TRBV18,.,.,TRBJ1-1
TGTGCCAGCAGCGTAGTCCCCGCTGGAGTTCAATTCTTC,CASSVVPAGVQFF,TRBV9,.,.,TRBJ2-1
TGTGCCAGCAGCTCCCCAGGGGTACGGTTCTTC,CASSSPGVRFF,TRBV13,.,.,TRBJ2-1
TGTGCCAGCAGTGAACCGGGTGATAATTCACCCCTCCACTTT,CASSEPGDNSPLHF,TRBV25-1,.,.,TRBJ1-6
TGTGCCAGCAGTCGCCTCGGGGGGGGTTACAATGAGCAGTTCTTC,CASSRLGGGYNEQFF,TRBV12-3/TRBV12-4,many,TRBD2,TRBJ2-1
TGTGCCAGCCGACCGAGCGGGGGAACAGATACGCAGTATTTT,CASRPSGGTDTQYF,TRBV6-1,.,TRBD2,TRBJ2-3
TGTGCCAGCAGTTTCGCGGCGGGGGCTACTCAAGAGACCCAGTACTTC,CASSFAAGATQETQYF,TRBV12-3/TRBV12-4,few,.,TRBJ2-5
TGTGCCAGCAGCCAAGTTTCCCTAGCGGGGTACGAGCAGTACTTC,CASSQVSLAGYEQYF,TRBV4-2,.,TRBD2,TRBJ2-7